This TCR beta chain was captured in a study of low-dose radiotherapy and immunotherapy resistance in tumors. Study-wide context: Cohort 1 was given 0.5 Gy fractions every 2 weeks, 6.5 Gy in total.

Covering alpha and beta chains, TRAV- and TRBV-specific primers were used for the first-strand cDNA. The PCR that amplified TCRs ran for around 21 cycles, relying on a constant-region primer and a V-primer adapter. The isolated mRNA underwent amplification through in vitro transcription. TCRdb reprocessed the reads via MiXCR and lists one record per CDR3 protein. The sample lists about 39,000 distinct CDR3 sequences, roughly 28% seen once, with around 3.9% in the top ten. This clonotype was seen ten or more times. Time point in this sample: before trial treatment. It was nivolumab, ipilimumab, aspirin, low-dose cyclophosphamide and low-dose radiotherapy that donors received. This TCR came from a male donor with gallbladder cancer. Sequencing was performed on PBMCs, taken before treatment.

Here the CDR3 DNA reads TGCAGCGTTGTAGGCTCTGGGGCCAACGTCCTGACTTTC. Protein product: CSVVGSGANVLTF. The rearrangement links TRBV29-1 to TRBJ2-6; D uncertain. Germline CDR1 SQVTM, CDR2 ANQGSEA. V lost 4 bases, J lost 0 bases, and 4 bases lay in between. This CDR3 contains 13 residues.